This TCR beta chain was recorded in a study of T-cell reconstitution after alpha-beta-depleted transplantation in children. Germline CDR1 and CDR2: DFQATT and SNEGSKA (reference sequence). The CDR3 has 13 residues. The V and J ends lost 6 bases and 0 bases, in that order; junction bases with no gene match: 5. It was with unique molecular identifiers that the TCRbeta library was prepared. TCRdb reprocessed the PCR reads via MiXCR and lists one record per CDR3 protein. This sample has approximately 400,000 distinct CDR3 sequences; about a tenth occur once, and the top ten carry nearly 5.5%. This sample comprised PBMCs from the stem cell graft donor, obtained from the stem cell graft. This sequence originates from a human donor who donated a stem cell graft to a child with acute myeloid leukemia. V and J are TRBV20-1 and TRBJ2-7; 7 nucleotides align to TRBD2. CDR3 amino acids: CSALGGSSYEQYF. CDR3 DNA sequence: TGCAGTGCCCTCGGCGGGAGCTCCTACGAGCAGTACTTC.